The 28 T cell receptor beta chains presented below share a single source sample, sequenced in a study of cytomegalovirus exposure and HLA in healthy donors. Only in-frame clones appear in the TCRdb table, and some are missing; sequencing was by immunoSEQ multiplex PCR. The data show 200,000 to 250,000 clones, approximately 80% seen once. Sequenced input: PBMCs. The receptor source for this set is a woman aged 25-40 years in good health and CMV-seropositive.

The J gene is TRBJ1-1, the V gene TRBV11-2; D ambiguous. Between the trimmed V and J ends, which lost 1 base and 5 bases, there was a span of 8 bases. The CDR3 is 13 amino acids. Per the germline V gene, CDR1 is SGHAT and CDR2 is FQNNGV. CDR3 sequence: CASSLVGPTEAFF. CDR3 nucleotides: TGTGCCAGCAGCTTAGTTGGGCCGACTGAAGCTTTCTTT.

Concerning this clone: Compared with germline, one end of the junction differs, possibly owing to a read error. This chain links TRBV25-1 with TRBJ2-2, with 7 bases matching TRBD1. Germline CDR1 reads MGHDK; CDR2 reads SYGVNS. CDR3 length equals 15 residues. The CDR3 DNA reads TGTGCCAGCAGTGAGGGCTCCGACAGGGACCGGGGAGCTGTTTTT. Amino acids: CASSEGSDRDRGAVF.

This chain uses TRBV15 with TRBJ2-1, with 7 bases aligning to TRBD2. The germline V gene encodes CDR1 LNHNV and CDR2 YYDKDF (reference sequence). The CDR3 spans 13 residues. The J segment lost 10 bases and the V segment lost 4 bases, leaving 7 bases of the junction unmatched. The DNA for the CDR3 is TGTGCCACCAGCATTCTGGCGGGAGAGGAGCAGTTCTTC. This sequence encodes CATSILAGEEQFF.

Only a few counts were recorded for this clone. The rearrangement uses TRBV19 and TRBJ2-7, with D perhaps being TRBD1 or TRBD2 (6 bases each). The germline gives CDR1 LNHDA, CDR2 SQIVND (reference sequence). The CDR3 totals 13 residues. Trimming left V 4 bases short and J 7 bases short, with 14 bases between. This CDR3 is CASSTRQAGEQYF. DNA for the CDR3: TGTGCCAGTAGTACCAGACAGGCGGGAGAGCAGTACTTC.

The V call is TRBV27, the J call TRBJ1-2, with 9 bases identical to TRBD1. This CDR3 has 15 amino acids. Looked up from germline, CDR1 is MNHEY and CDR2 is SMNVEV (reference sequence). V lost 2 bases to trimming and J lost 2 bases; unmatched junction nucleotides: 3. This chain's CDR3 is CASSLKGQGNYGYTF. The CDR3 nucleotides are TGTGCCAGCAGTTTAAAAGGACAGGGGAACTATGGCTACACCTTC.

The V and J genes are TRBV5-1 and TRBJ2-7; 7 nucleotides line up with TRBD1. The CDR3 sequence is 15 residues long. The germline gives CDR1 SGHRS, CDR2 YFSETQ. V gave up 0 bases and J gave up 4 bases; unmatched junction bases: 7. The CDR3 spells CASSLGGQVGYEQYF. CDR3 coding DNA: TGCGCCAGCAGCTTGGGAGGACAGGTAGGATACGAGCAGTACTTC.

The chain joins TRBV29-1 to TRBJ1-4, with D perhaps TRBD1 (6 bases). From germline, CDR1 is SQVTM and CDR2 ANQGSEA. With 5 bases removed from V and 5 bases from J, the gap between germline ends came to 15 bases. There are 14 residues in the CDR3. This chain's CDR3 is CSVLEVRGNEKLFF. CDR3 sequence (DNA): TGCAGCGTTTTAGAGGTCAGGGGCAATGAAAAACTGTTTTTT.

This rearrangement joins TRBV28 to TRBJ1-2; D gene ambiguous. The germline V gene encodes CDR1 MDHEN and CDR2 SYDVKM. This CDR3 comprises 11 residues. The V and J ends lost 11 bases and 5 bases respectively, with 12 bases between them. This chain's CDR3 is CAAREGYGYTF. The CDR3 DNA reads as TGTGCCGCTCGGGAAGGGTATGGCTACACCTTC.

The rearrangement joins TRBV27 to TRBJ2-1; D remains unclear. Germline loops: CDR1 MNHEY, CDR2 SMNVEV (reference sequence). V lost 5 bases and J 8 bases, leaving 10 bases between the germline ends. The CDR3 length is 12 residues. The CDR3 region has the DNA TGTGCCAGCAGTGAGACTCTGGATGAGCAGTTCTTC. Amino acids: CASSETLDEQFF.

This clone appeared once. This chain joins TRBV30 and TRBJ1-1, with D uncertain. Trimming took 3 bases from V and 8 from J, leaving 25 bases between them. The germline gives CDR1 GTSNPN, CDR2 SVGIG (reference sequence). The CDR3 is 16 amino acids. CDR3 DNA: TGTGCCTGGAGGCCCCTGTTGGTTGGATCTAGACGGGAAGCTTTCTTT. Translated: CAWRPLLVGSRREAFF.

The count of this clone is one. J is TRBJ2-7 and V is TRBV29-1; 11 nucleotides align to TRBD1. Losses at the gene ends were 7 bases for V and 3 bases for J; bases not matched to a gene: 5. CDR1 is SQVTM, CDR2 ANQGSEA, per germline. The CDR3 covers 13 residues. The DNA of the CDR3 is TGCAGCGCCCCCGGGACAGGGGGCTACGAGCAGTACTTC. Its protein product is CSAPGTGGYEQYF.

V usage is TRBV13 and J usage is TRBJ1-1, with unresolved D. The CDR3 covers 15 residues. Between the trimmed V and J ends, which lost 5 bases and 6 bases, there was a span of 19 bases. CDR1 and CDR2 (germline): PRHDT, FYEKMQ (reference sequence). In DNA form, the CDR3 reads TGTGCCAGCAGCGAATCCAGGTTGGGAGAACCTGAAGCTTTCTTT. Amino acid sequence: CASSESRLGEPEAFF.

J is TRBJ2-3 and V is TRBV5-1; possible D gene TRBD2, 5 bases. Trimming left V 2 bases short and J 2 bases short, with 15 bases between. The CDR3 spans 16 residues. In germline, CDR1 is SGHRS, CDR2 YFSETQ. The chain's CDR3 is CASSLGLHTPTDTQYF. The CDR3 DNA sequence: TGCGCCAGCAGCTTAGGACTTCATACCCCCACAGATACGCAGTATTTT.

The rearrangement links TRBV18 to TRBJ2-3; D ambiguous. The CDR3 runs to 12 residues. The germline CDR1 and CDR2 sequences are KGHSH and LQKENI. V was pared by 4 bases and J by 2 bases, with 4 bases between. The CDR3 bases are TGTGCCAGCTCACGTACCACAGATACGCAGTATTTT. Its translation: CASSRTTDTQYF. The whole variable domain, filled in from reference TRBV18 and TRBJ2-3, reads NAGVMQNPRHLVRRRGQEARLRCSPMKGHSHVYWYRQLPEEGLKFMVYLQKENIIDESGMPKERFSAEFPKEGPSILRIQQVVRGDSAAYFCASSRTTDTQYFGPGTRLTVL.

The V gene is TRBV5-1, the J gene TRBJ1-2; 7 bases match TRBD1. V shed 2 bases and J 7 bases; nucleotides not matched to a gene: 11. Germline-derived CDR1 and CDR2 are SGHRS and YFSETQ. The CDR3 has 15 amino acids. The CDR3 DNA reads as TGCGCCAGCAGCTTATACAGGGGCCGGGCAGGTGGCTACACCTTC. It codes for CASSLYRGRAGGYTF.

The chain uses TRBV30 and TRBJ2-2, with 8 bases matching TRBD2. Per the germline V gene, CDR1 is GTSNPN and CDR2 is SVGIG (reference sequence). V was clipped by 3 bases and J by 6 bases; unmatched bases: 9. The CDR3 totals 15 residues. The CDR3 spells CAWSGLAGLAGELFF. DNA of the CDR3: TGTGCCTGGAGCGGCCTAGCGGGCTTAGCCGGGGAGCTGTTTTTT.

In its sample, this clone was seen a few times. The CDR3 sequence is CASSSTGPSGYTF. CDR3 DNA: TGTGCCAGCAGTTCAACAGGGCCTAGTGGCTACACCTTC. The chain recombines TRBV6-5 with TRBJ1-2, with D possibly being TRBD1 (6 bases). This CDR3 has 13 residues. V was clipped by 4 bases and J by 7 bases, with 13 bases between them. CDR1 MNHEY and CDR2 SVGAGI come from the germline V gene.

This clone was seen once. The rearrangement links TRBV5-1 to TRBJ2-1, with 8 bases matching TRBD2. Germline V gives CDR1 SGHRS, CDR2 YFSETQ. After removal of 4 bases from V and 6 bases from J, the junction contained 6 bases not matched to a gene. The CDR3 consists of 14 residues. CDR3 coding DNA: TGCGCCAGCAGCCCAGGGACTAGGTCCAATGAGCAGTTCTTC. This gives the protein CASSPGTRSNEQFF.

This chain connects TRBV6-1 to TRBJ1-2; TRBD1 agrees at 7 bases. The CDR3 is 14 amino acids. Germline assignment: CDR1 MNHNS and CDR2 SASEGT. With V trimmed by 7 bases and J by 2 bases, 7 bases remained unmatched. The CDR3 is CASKGQVQNYGYTF. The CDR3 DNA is TGTGCCAGCAAAGGACAGGTCCAGAACTATGGCTACACCTTC.

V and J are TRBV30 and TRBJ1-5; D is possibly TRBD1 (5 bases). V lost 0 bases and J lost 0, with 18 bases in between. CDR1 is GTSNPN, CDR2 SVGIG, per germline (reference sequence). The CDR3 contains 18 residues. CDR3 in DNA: TGTGCCTGGAGTGTACGGACCCCGGGGGGTGATAGCAATCAGCCCCAGCATTTT. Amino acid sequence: CAWSVRTPGGDSNQPQHF.

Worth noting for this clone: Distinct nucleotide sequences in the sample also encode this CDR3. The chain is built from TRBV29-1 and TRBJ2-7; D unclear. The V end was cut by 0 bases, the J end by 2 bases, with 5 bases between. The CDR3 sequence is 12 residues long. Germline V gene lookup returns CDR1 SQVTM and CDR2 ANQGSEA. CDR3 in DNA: TGCAGCGTTGAAGATCGACCCTACGAGCAGTACTTC. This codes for CSVEDRPYEQYF.

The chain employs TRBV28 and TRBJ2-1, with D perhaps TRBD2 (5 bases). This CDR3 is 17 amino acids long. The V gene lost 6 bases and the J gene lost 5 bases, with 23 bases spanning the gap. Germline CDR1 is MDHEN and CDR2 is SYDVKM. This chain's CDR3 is CASRTLLDWQGNNEQFF. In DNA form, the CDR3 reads TGTGCCAGCAGGACCCTGTTGGACTGGCAAGGGAACAATGAGCAGTTCTTC.

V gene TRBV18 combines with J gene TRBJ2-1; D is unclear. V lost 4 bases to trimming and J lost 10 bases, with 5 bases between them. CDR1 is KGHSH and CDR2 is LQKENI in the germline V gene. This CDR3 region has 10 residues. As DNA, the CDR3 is TGTGCCAGCTCACGAAAAGAGCAGTTCTTC. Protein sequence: CASSRKEQFF. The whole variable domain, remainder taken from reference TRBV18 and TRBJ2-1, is NAGVMQNPRHLVRRRGQEARLRCSPMKGHSHVYWYRQLPEEGLKFMVYLQKENIIDESGMPKERFSAEFPKEGPSILRIQQVVRGDSAAYFCASSRKEQFFGPGTRLTVL.

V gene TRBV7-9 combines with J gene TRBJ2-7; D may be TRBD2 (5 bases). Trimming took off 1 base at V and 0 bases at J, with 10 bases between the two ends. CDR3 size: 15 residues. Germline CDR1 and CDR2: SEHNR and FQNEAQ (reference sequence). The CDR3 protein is CASSLGAGASYEQYF. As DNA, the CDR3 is TGTGCCAGCAGCTTAGGGGCGGGTGCCTCCTACGAGCAGTACTTC.

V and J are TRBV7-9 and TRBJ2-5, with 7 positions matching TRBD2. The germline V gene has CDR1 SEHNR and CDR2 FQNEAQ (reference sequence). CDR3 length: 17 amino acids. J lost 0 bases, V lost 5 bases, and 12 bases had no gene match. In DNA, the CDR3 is TGTGCCAGCAGCCATCGTCCTAGCGGAGGGTACCAAGAGACCCAGTACTTC. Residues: CASSHRPSGGYQETQYF.

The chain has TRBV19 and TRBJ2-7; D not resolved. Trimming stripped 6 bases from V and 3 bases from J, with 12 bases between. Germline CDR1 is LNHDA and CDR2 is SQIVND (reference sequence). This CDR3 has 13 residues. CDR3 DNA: TGTGCCAGTAGCAGCAGACCTGACTACGAGCAGTACTTC. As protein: CASSSRPDYEQYF.

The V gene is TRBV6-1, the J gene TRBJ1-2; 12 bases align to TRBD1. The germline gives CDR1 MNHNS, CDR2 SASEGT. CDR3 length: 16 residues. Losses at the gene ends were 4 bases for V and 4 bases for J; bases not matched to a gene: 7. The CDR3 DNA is TGTGCCAGCAGTGTAACCCGGGACAGGGGGCTCTATGGCTACACCTTC. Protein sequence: CASSVTRDRGLYGYTF.

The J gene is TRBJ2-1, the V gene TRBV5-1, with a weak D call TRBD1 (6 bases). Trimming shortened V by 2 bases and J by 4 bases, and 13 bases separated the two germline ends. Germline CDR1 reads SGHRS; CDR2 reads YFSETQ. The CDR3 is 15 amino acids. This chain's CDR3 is CASSFFRTVYNEQFF. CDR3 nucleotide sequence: TGCGCCAGCAGCTTTTTCCGGACAGTTTACAATGAGCAGTTCTTC.